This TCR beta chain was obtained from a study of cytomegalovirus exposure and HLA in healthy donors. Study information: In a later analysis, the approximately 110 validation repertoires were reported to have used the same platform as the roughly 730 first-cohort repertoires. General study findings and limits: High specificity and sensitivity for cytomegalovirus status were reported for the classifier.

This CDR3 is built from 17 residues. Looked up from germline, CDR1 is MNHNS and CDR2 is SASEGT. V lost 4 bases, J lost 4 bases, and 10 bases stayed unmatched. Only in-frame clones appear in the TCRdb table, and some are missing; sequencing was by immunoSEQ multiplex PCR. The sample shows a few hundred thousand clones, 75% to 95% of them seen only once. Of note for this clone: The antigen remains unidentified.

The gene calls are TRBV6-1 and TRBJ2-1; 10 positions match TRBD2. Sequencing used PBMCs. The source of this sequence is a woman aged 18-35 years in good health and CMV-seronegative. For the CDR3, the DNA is TGTGCCAGCAGTGGGCACTTAGCGGGAGGAGGGTACAATGAGCAGTTCTTC. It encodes CASSGHLAGGGYNEQFF.